Listed below are T cell receptor beta chains from one sample, sequenced in a study of blood T cell repertoires in COVID-19. This table comes from immunoSEQ multiplex PCR, and its TCRdb copy is limited to in-frame clones, with some not included. In the table there are some 300,000 clones, 90% of which are singletons. The specimen was PBMCs or T cells enriched from blood (not recorded which). These receptors were obtained from a woman aged 30 to 39 who had been exposed to COVID-19. Both conserved end residues are part of each CDR3.

16,TRBV6-2/TRBV6-3,CASSYSMRGARNGYTF
12,TRBV5-1,CASSLQGYEQFF
14,TRBV10-1,CASRSGVGNQPQHF
16,TRBV5-1,CASSLRGGRSTDTQYF
15,TRBV7-6,CASSLSGGPYNEQFF
12,TRBV7-9,CASSLVRRGYTF
16,TRBV4-2,CASSQDRMAGNTEAFF
14,TRBV7-2,CASSLAGVVEKLFF
14,TRBV28,CASRWGDTGNTIYF
16,TRBV11-2,CASSLGPPAWAKTQYF
15,TRBV12-5,CASGFGTGITDTQYF
14,TRBV3-1/TRBV3-2,CASTPTGRNTEAFF
14,TRBV4-3,CASSQEGGTDTQYF
13,TRBV12-5,CASGGQGFTEAFF
13,TRBV4-3,CASSQDGAGFYTF
14,TRBV5-1,CASSLEPGQGGYTF
13,TRBV30,CALRQGLSGELFF
14,TRBV2,CASRRGSSYNEQFF
17,TRBV18,CASSPGPAPSSGQPQHF
14,TRBV5-5,CASSYGQRYYGYTF
14,TRBV15,CATSRQGASYGYTF
14,TRBV5-1,CASSSRDRGDEQYF
19,TRBV21-1,CASSKKDGDRHPGTDTQYF
15,TRBV20-1,CSASKRGRSYNEQFF
12,TRBV4-1,CASSQDREKLFF
17,TRBV5-1,CASSYYLPGQPQWALHF
14,TRBV6-5,CASTHRGPNYEQYF
12,TRBV29-1,CSVEGRDYGYTF
15,TRBV19,CASSIVLDRGSPLHF
14,TRBV27,CASSPTGINYGYTF
17,TRBV11-3,CASSLFPGTSGDNEQFF
14,TRBV5-4,CASSSTGTKNIQYF